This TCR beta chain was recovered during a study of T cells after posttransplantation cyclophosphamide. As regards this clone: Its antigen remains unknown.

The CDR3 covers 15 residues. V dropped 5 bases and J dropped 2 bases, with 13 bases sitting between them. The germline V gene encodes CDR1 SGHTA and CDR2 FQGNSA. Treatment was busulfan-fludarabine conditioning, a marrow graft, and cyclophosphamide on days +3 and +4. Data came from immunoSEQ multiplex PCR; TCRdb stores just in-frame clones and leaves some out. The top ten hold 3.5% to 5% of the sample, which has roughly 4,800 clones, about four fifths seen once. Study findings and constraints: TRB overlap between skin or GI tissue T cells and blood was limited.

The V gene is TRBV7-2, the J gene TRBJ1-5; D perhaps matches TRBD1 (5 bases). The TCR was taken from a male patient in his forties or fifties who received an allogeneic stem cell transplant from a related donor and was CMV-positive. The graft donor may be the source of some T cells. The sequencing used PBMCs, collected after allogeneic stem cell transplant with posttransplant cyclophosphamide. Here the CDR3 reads CASSHRRGGNQPQHF. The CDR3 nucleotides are TGTGCCAGCAGCCATAGGAGGGGAGGCAATCAGCCCCAGCATTTT.